The present entry profiles one T cell receptor beta chain with its context. No antigen is known for it. The protocol was immunoSEQ multiplex PCR, while the TCRdb copy is restricted to in-frame clones and leaves out a portion. Here the sample spans tens of thousands of clones, 87% being singletons. The CDR3 contains 16 residues. From germline, CDR1 is SGHNT and CDR2 YYREEE (reference sequence). V gave up 4 bases and J gave up 1 base; unmatched junction bases: 8. The sample originates from a study of T cell responses to AZD1222 COVID-19 vaccine. Study-wide points: Repertoire sampling occurred only after the peak T cell response. Spike-wide coverage was observed for vaccine-associated CD4 TCRs, with dominant responses at 160-218 and 743-854. Baseline seropositives among AZD1222 recipients totaled only 5 to 7.

The clonotype comes from an adult in good health. This rearrangement joins TRBV5-4 to TRBJ2-4; TRBD2 aligns across 7 bases. The sample consisted of peripheral blood, taken on day 0 of AZD1222 vaccination. The CDR3 DNA sequence: TGTGCCAGCAGCCTACCCGGGGGGAGGGCCAAAAACATTCAGTACTTC. It translates to CASSLPGGRAKNIQYF.